The 19 T cell receptor beta chains below were found in one sample sequenced in a study of T cell changes during pregnancy in multiple sclerosis. Sequencing was performed with immunoSEQ multiplex PCR; in TCRdb, only in-frame clones are kept and a portion is missing. This repertoire shows roughly 25,000 clones, approximately 89% found once; its top ten account for 16%. The starting material was CD8+ T cells from peripheral blood mononuclear cells, obtained in the second trimester of pregnancy. These receptors were taken from a female donor with multiple sclerosis, enrolled in a pregnancy study.

This chain links TRBV11-2 with TRBJ2-7; 7 bases fit TRBD2. The J segment lost 3 bases and the V segment lost 5 bases, leaving 10 bases of the junction unmatched. Germline V CDR1 and CDR2: SGHAT, FQNNGV. CDR3 length equals 15 residues. CDR3 sequence reads: CASSRTSRGDYEQYF. The CDR3 nucleotides read TGTGCCAGCAGCCGGACTAGTCGGGGAGACTACGAGCAGTACTTC.

V gene TRBV6-1 combines with J gene TRBJ1-2; TRBD1 might be the D (5 bases). With 2 bases removed from V and 2 bases from J, the gap between germline ends came to 12 bases. This CDR3 has 15 residues. Germline assignment: CDR1 MNHNS and CDR2 SASEGT. The CDR3 DNA reads TGTGCCAGCAGTGAAATAGGAGGGACCAACTATGGCTACACCTTC. Translating it yields CASSEIGGTNYGYTF.

The chain employs TRBV27 and TRBJ2-7, with a tentative D call TRBD2 (5 bases). CDR3 length: 12 residues. V shed 3 bases and J shed 5 bases, with 8 bases lying between them. The germline CDR1 and CDR2 sequences are MNHEY and SMNVEV (reference sequence). In DNA form, the CDR3 reads TGTGCCAGCAGTTTTTCGGGGAACGAGCAGTACTTC. It is translated as CASSFSGNEQYF.

V usage is TRBV27 and J usage is TRBJ1-1, with D possibly matching TRBD1 (6 bases). Trimming left V 5 bases short and J 1 base short, with 20 bases between. CDR3 length equals 17 residues. CDR1 and CDR2 from the germline V gene are MNHEY and SMNVEV (reference sequence). The CDR3 loop is CASSPRPETGWNTEAFF. DNA for the CDR3: TGTGCCAGCAGTCCGCGACCCGAGACAGGATGGAACACTGAAGCTTTCTTT.

The gene calls are TRBV7-9 and TRBJ2-5, with 8 bases fitting TRBD1. Per germline, CDR1 SEHNR and CDR2 FQNEAQ (reference sequence). With V trimmed by 5 bases and J by 2 bases, 4 bases remained unmatched. The CDR3 sequence is 14 residues long. In DNA, the CDR3 is TGTGCCAGCAGCCCTTGGACAGGGCAAGAGACCCAGTACTTC. It specifies CASSPWTGQETQYF.

This clone has a single count. The rearrangement links TRBV14 to TRBJ2-2, with D hard to call. The V gene lost 1 base and the J gene lost 6 bases, with 9 bases spanning the gap. Germline CDR1 and CDR2: SGHDN and FVKESK. The CDR3 spans 14 residues. CDR3 loop: CASSQAVVSGELFF. The CDR3 DNA is TGTGCCAGCAGCCAAGCGGTAGTCTCCGGGGAGCTGTTTTTT.

The chain couples TRBV4-1 to TRBJ2-2, with D maybe TRBD2 (6 bases). Germline V gene sequence: CDR1 MGHRA, CDR2 YSYEKL. V lost 3 bases and J 4 bases, leaving 12 bases between the germline ends. The CDR3 has 15 residues. The chain's CDR3 is CASSHDSGVTGELFF. The CDR3 DNA reads TGCGCCAGCAGCCATGATAGCGGAGTCACCGGGGAGCTGTTTTTT.

Written as DNA, the CDR3 is TGTGCCCTCCGTTCGGGACACTCCTCCGGGGCCAACGTCCTGACTTTC. The encoded protein is CALRSGHSSGANVLTF. V is TRBV10-3 and J is TRBJ2-6; perhaps TRBD1 as D (6 bases). Germline-derived CDR1 and CDR2 are ENHRY and SYGVKD. The CDR3 contains 16 residues. With 11 bases removed from V and 4 bases from J, the gap between germline ends came to 21 bases.

V gene TRBV5-1 combines with J gene TRBJ2-5; tentative D call: TRBD1 (6 bases). Germline CDR1 SGHRS, CDR2 YFSETQ. Deletions cut 4 bases from V and 3 bases from J, with 13 bases between. The CDR3 spans 14 residues. The DNA for the CDR3 is TGCGCCAGCAGCCCCGGGACACCGAAAGAGACCCAGTACTTC. Translated: CASSPGTPKETQYF. Using reference TRBV5-1 and TRBJ2-5 for the parts outside the CDR3, the full variable domain is KAGVTQTPRYLIKTRGQQVTLSCSPISGHRSVSWYQQTPGQGLQFLFEYFSETQRNKGNFPGRFSGRQFSNSRSEMNVSTLELGDSALYLCASSPGTPKETQYFGPGTRLLVL.

This chain uses TRBV7-9 with TRBJ2-7; TRBD1 aligns across 9 bases. This CDR3 contains 15 residues. Per the germline V gene, CDR1 is SEHNR and CDR2 is FQNEAQ (reference sequence). V shed 6 bases and J 2 bases; nucleotides not matched to a gene: 8. CDR3 in amino acids: CASSWDRAQAYEQYF. CDR3 sequence (DNA): TGTGCCAGCAGTTGGGACAGGGCCCAAGCCTACGAGCAGTACTTC.

This chain joins TRBV6-5 and TRBJ1-2; TRBD1 matches at 7 bases. Germline-derived CDR1 and CDR2 are MNHEY and SVGAGI. The ends lost 6 bases at V and 6 bases at J; junction bases unmatched: 13. This CDR3 region has 15 residues. The CDR3 DNA reads TGTGCCAGCAGGGCGCGCTGGACAGGCGGCGATGGCTACACCTTC. Its protein product is CASRARWTGGDGYTF.

The gene calls are TRBV7-9 and TRBJ2-1; D is ambiguous. V shed 3 bases and J shed 9 bases, with 15 bases lying between them. CDR3 size: 14 residues. CDR1 is SEHNR and CDR2 is FQNEAQ in the germline V gene (reference sequence). The CDR3 DNA is TGTGCCAGCAGCTTTACTCTGGGCCGCAGTGAGCAGTTCTTC. Its translation is CASSFTLGRSEQFF.

This clone is medium-sized (0.01 to 0.1%) by share. This chain links TRBV4-3 with TRBJ2-3; D uncertain. The V and J ends lost 1 base and 3 bases respectively, with 17 bases between them. CDR1 is LGHNA, CDR2 YSLEER, per germline. The CDR3 length is 17 residues. The CDR3 DNA reads TGCGCCAGCAGCCAAGGTACATCAGCGAGTGGTACAGATACGCAGTATTTT. Translation: CASSQGTSASGTDTQYF.

The chain links TRBV28 to TRBJ2-7; D might be TRBD1 (6 bases). Between the trimmed V and J ends, which lost 0 bases and 2 bases, there was a span of 14 bases. This CDR3 has 16 amino acids. Per germline, CDR1 MDHEN and CDR2 SYDVKM. The CDR3, as DNA: TGTGCCAGCAGTTTATGGCGCCGGACAGAGACCTACGAGCAGTACTTC. Its translation: CASSLWRRTETYEQYF.

The J gene is TRBJ2-2, the V gene TRBV2, with 7 bases lining up with TRBD2. The germline gives CDR1 SNHLY, CDR2 FYNNEI. The V segment lost 6 bases and the J segment 1 base; nucleotides outside the gene matches: 2. The length of the CDR3 is 14 residues. CDR3 protein: CASSPGGNTGELFF. For the CDR3, the DNA is TGTGCCAGCAGCCCGGGAGGGAACACCGGGGAGCTGTTTTTT.

The J gene is TRBJ2-1, the V gene TRBV28, with 10 bases aligning to TRBD2. The CDR3 has 16 amino acids. CDR1 is MDHEN and CDR2 is SYDVKM in the germline V gene. Trimming took 6 bases from V and 7 from J; bases not matched to a gene: 12. CDR3 in amino acids: CASRDHSGRNGNEQFF. In DNA, the CDR3 is TGTGCCAGCAGAGACCATAGCGGGAGGAACGGGAATGAGCAGTTCTTC.

The chain joins TRBV29-1 to TRBJ1-3, with D uncertain. Per germline, CDR1 SQVTM and CDR2 ANQGSEA. This CDR3 contains 12 residues. V was trimmed by 4 bases and J by 0 bases, leaving 4 bases between them. The CDR3 sequence: CSVGVSGNTIYF. CDR3 nucleotides: TGCAGCGTTGGAGTCTCTGGAAACACCATATATTTT. Together with reference TRBV29-1 and TRBJ1-3, the CDR3 gives the full variable domain: SAVISQKPSRDICQRGTSLTIQCQVDSQVTMMFWYRQQPGQSLTLIATANQGSEATYESGFVIDKFPISRPNLTFSTLTVSNMSPEDSSIYLCSVGVSGNTIYFGEGSWLTVV.

V is TRBV4-1 and J is TRBJ2-3; D might be TRBD1 (5 bases). Trimming left V 4 bases short and J 4 bases short, with 9 bases between. Germline loops: CDR1 MGHRA, CDR2 YSYEKL. The length of the CDR3 is 13 residues. CDR3 nucleotides: TGCGCCAGCAGCCCTCGACAGTCAGATACGCAGTATTTT. It yields the protein CASSPRQSDTQYF.

This clone appeared once. This chain links TRBV28 with TRBJ1-4; D is unresolved. Per the germline V gene, CDR1 is MDHEN and CDR2 is SYDVKM. There are 18 residues in the CDR3. V lost 5 bases and J 5 bases, leaving 24 bases between the germline ends. CDR3 loop: CASSPRDGLRALNEKLFF. The CDR3 bases are TGTGCCAGCAGTCCGAGGGATGGGCTGCGGGCCCTCAATGAAAAACTGTTTTTT.